Below are 6 T cell receptor beta chains sequenced from a single sample in a study of shared clonotypes between healthy human individuals. The data were produced by immunoSEQ multiplex PCR, yet TCRdb's version contains in-frame clones alone and is incomplete. The sample lists under 300,000 clones; approximately 65% were seen once. Sequenced input: memory CD4+ T cells sorted from blood. Subset indicated: CD45RA-negative fraction. All receptors come from a man aged 30 to 45 in good health.

The rearrangement links TRBV5-1 to TRBJ2-5, with 10 nucleotides matching TRBD1. The CDR3 length is 15 residues. V shed 4 bases and J 4 bases; nucleotides not matched to a gene: 7. Germline values: CDR1 SGHRS, CDR2 YFSETQ. CDR3 coding DNA: TGCGCCAGCAGCGACACCAGGACAGGGGGAGAGACCCAGTACTTC. Translation: CASSDTRTGGETQYF.

This clone was recorded only once. The chain has TRBV5-5 and TRBJ1-1; TRBD1 might be the D (5 bases). V was shortened by 4 bases and J by 0 bases, with 16 bases between the two germline ends. Germline CDR1 and CDR2: SGHKS and YYEKEE (reference sequence). The CDR3 is 16 residues long. CDR3 sequence (DNA): TGTGCCAGCAGCCGGACGGGTTGGGGGATGAACACTGAAGCTTTCTTT. Protein sequence: CASSRTGWGMNTEAFF.

This chain uses TRBV6-5 with TRBJ1-2; 9 nucleotides match TRBD1. CDR1 and CDR2 from the germline V gene are MNHEY and SVGAGI. V shed 6 bases, J shed 4 bases, and the junction held 6 bases outside the gene matches. This CDR3 contains 14 residues. CDR3 loop: CASRPTGGSYGYTF. DNA of the CDR3: TGTGCCAGCAGGCCGACAGGGGGTTCCTATGGCTACACCTTC.

The J gene is TRBJ2-3, the V gene TRBV14; 7 bases match TRBD1. The CDR3 extends over 16 amino acids. With V trimmed by 3 bases and J by 1 base, 7 bases remained unmatched. CDR1 is SGHDN, CDR2 FVKESK, per germline. CDR3 nucleotide sequence: TGTGCCAGCAGCCAGGAACGACAGGGTGGCACAGATACGCAGTATTTT. Protein: CASSQERQGGTDTQYF. Full variable domain (rest looked up from reference TRBV14 and TRBJ2-3): EAGVTQFPSHSVIEKGQTVTLRCDPISGHDNLYWYRRVMGKEIKFLLHFVKESKQDESGMPNNRFLAERTGGTYSTLKVQPAELEDSGVYFCASSQERQGGTDTQYFGPGTRLTVL.

The chain uses TRBV28 and TRBJ1-5; tentative D call: TRBD1 (6 bases). There are 13 residues in the CDR3. V lost 4 bases to trimming and J lost 5 bases, with 9 bases between them. CDR1 is MDHEN, CDR2 SYDVKM, per germline. The CDR3 sequence: CASSYREYQPQHF. The CDR3 DNA follows: TGTGCCAGCAGTTACAGGGAATATCAGCCCCAGCATTTT.

The chain employs TRBV13 and TRBJ2-5, with 9 positions matching TRBD1. V gave up 7 bases and J gave up 4 bases; unmatched junction bases: 10. The CDR3 sequence is 15 residues long. Germline V CDR1 and CDR2: PRHDT, FYEKMQ (reference sequence). In nucleotides, the CDR3 is TGTGCCAGCACCCGGACAGGGGAGGGTGTAGAGACCCAGTACTTC. Its translation is CASTRTGEGVETQYF.